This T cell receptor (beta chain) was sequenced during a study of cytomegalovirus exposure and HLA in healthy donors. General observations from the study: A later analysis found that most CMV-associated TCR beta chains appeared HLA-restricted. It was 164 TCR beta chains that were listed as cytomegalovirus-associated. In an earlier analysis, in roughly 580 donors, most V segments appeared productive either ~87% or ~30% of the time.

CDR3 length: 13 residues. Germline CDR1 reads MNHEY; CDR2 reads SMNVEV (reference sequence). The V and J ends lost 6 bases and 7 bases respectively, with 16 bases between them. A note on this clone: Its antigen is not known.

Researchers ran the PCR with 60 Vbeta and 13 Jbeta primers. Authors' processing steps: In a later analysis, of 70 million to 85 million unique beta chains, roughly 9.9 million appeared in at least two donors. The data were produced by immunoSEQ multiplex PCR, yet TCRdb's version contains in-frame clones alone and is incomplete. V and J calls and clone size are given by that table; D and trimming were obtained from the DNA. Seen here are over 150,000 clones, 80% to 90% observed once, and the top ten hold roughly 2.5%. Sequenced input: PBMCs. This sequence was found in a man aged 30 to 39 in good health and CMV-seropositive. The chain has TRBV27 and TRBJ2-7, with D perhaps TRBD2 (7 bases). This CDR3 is CASRGAGVGEQYV. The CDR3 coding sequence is TGTGCCAGCAGGGGGGCGGGAGTGGGGGAGCAGTACGTC.